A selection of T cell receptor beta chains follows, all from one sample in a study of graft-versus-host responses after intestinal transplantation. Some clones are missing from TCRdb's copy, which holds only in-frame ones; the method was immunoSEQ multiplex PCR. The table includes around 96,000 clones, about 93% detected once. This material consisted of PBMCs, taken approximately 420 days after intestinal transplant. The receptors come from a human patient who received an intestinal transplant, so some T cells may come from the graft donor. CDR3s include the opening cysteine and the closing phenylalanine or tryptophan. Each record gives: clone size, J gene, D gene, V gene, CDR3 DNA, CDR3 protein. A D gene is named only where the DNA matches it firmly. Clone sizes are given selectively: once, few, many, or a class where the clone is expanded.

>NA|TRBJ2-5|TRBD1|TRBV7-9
TGTGCCAGCAGCGCCGACAGGGGGCACGAGACCCAGTACTTC
CASSADRGHETQYF
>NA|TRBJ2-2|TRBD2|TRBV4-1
TGCGCCAGCAGCCACGTCCCGAGGACTAGCGGGGCGGTCACCGGGGAGCTGTTTTTT
CASSHVPRTSGAVTGELFF
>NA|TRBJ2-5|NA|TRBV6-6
TGTGCCAGCAGTTATAAGGATTTGGGAGAGACCCAGTACTTC
CASSYKDLGETQYF
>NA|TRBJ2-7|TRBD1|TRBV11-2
TGTGCCAGCAGCTTCGAGGTCAGGGGGTCCTACGAGCAGTACTTC
CASSFEVRGSYEQYF
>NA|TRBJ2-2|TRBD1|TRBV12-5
TGTGCTAGTGGTTTGGATAGGGGGCGGCCCGCCCGGGAGCTGTTTTTT
CASGLDRGRPARELFF
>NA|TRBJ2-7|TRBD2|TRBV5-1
TGCGCCAGCAACTCAGGTCTGGGTTGGGGGGGCTACGAGCAGTACTTC
CASNSGLGWGGYEQYF
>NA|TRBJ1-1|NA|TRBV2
TGTGCCAGCAGTGAACGGGTTGTGAACACTGAAGCTTTCTTT
CASSERVVNTEAFF
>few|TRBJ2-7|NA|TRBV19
TGTGCCAGTAGTATAGATTGGGGTAATATCGAGCAGTACTTC
CASSIDWGNIEQYF
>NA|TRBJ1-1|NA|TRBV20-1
TGCAGTGCTGGCCGGAACACTGAAGCTTTCTTT
CSAGRNTEAFF
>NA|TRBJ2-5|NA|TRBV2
TGTGCCAGCCATGCAACCCGGGACACGGTAAAAGAGACCCAGTACTTC
CASHATRDTVKETQYF
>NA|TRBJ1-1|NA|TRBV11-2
TGTGCCAGCAGCCGTGGACAGACGAACACTGAAGCTTTCTTT
CASSRGQTNTEAFF
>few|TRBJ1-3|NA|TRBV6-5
TGTGCCAGCAGTTACGCAGGCAGCTCTGGAAACACCATATATTTT
CASSYAGSSGNTIYF
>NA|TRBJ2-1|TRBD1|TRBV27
TGTGCCAGCAGTTTACAACAGGGGTTGCAGTTCTTC
CASSLQQGLQFF
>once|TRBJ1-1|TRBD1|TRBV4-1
TGCGCCAGCAGCCAGGGACAGGGCCCGAACACTGAAGCTTTCTTT
CASSQGQGPNTEAFF
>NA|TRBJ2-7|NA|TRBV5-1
TGCGCCAGCAGCTTGGACGTGTACGAGCAGTACTTC
CASSLDVYEQYF
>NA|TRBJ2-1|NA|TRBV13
TGTGCCAGCAGCCCTCAGGGGTACTATGAGCAGTTCTTC
CASSPQGYYEQFF
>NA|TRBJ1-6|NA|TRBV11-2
TGTGCCAGCAGCACAGGAACCGGGACTCGAGGTTCACCCCTCCACTTT
CASSTGTGTRGSPLHF
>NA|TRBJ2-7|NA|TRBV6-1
TGTGCCAGCAGTGAAGATCCAGGCAACTACGAGCAGTACTTC
CASSEDPGNYEQYF
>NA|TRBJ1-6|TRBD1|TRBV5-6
TGTGCCAGCACCTCCAGGGGGGGTAATTCACCCCTCCACTTT
CASTSRGGNSPLHF
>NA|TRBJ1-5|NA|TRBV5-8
TGTGCCAGCAGCTTGGGCCAATCGACGGGGCAGCCCCAGCATTTT
CASSLGQSTGQPQHF
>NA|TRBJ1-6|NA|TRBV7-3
TGTGCCAGCAGCTTAGATGGGGACTCACCCCTCCACTTT
CASSLDGDSPLHF
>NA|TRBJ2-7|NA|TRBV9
TGTGCCAGCAGCGTAGGGTTGGGCTACGAGCAGTACTTC
CASSVGLGYEQYF
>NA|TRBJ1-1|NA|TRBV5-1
TGCGCCAGCAGCTTGTGGGCAGGGACCATGAACACTGAAGCTTTCTTT
CASSLWAGTMNTEAFF
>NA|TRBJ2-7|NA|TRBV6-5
TGTGCCAGCAGTTATGGAGGGCTTGGAAACGAGCAGTACTTC
CASSYGGLGNEQYF
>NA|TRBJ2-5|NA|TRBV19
TGTGCCAGTAGTATCTGGGATCAAGAGACCCAGTACTTC
CASSIWDQETQYF
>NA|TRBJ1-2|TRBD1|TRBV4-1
TGCGCCAGCAGCCAGACGGGACAGGGACCTATCTATGGCTACACCTTC
CASSQTGQGPIYGYTF
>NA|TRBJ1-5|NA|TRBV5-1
TGCGCCAGCAGCTTGGAGGGGGGCAATCAGCCCCAGCATTTT
CASSLEGGNQPQHF
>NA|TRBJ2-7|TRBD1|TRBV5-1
TGCGCCAGCAGCTTGATGGGACAGCGTGTCTACGAGCAGTACTTC
CASSLMGQRVYEQYF
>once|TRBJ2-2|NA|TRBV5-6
TGTGCCAGCAGCCCTGGGGCGCTCGGGGAGCTGTTTTTT
CASSPGALGELFF
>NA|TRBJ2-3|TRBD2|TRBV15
TGTGCCACCAGCAGAGCTGCGGGGGGCACAGATACGCAGTATTTT
CATSRAAGGTDTQYF
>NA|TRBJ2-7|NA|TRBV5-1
TGCGCCAGCAGCTTGTGGGGTAAAGGGTACGAGCAGTACTTC
CASSLWGKGYEQYF
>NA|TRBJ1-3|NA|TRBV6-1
TGTGCCAGCATGTTTGGACAGTTAAACACCATATATTTT
CASMFGQLNTIYF
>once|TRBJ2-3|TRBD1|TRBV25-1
TGTGCCAGCAGTTACAGGGGACGAGGGAGCACAGATACGCAGTATTTT
CASSYRGRGSTDTQYF
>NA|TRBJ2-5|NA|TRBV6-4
TGTGCCAGCAGTGTCGAGGGGGGCCCATCGGAGACCCAGTACTTC
CASSVEGGPSETQYF
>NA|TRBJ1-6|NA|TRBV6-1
TGTGCCAGCAGTGAAGTGGTTGATTCACCCCTCCACTTT
CASSEVVDSPLHF
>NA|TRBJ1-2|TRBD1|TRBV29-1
TGCAGCGTAACCGGGACAGGGGGCTATGGCTACACCTTC
CSVTGTGGYGYTF
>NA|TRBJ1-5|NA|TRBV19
TGTGCCAGTAGTCCGGATGCCAATCAGCCCCAGCATTTT
CASSPDANQPQHF
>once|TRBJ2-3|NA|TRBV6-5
TGTGCCAGCAGTTACGCACGTTGGGGGTACGGAGATACGCAGTATTTT
CASSYARWGYGDTQYF
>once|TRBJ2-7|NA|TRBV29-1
TGCAGCGTTGGTCACAGGCCCTACGAGCAGTACTTC
CSVGHRPYEQYF
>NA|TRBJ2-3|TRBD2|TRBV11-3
TGTGCCAGCAGCTCCCTTAGCGGGGGGCCCACAGATACGCAGTATTTT
CASSSLSGGPTDTQYF
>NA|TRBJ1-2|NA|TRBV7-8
TGTGCCAGCAGCCTAGGGGAAACAGGGTTCTATGGCTACACCTTC
CASSLGETGFYGYTF
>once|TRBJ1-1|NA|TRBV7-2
TGTGCCAGCAGCGAGGGGCAGGGAGGGACTGAAGCTTTCTTT
CASSEGQGGTEAFF
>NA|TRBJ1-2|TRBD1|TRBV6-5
TGTGCCAGCAGTCAGGGAGTAGGGGGCATCGGCTACACCTTC
CASSQGVGGIGYTF
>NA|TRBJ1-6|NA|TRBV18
TGTGCCAGCTCACCCTTCGAGGGCAGCTCAAATTCACCCCTCCACTTT
CASSPFEGSSNSPLHF
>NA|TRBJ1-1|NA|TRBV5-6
TGTGCCAGCAGCCCGGACCTGAACACTGAAGCTTTCTTT
CASSPDLNTEAFF
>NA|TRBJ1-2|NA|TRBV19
TGTGCCAGTAGTATGCAAGGGACGCACTATGGCTACACCTTC
CASSMQGTHYGYTF
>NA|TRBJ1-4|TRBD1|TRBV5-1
TGCGCCAGCAGCTTTAGTAGGACAGGGGTCCATGAAAAACTGTTTTTT
CASSFSRTGVHEKLFF
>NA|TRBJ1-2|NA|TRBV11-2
TGTGCCAGCAGCTCCGGACAGACCTATGGCTACACCTTC
CASSSGQTYGYTF
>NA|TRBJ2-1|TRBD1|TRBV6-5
TGTGCCAGCAGTTACTCGGGACAGGGCAATGAGCAGTTCTTC
CASSYSGQGNEQFF
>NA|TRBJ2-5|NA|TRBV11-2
TGTGCCAGCAGCAAAAGGGTTAACCCGGGGGAGACCCAGTACTTC
CASSKRVNPGETQYF
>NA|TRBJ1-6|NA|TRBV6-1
TGTGCCAGCACCGCGGCCGGGAGGAATTCACCCCTCCACTTT
CASTAAGRNSPLHF
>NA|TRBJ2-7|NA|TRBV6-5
TGTGCCAGCAGTTACCGGGGATTGGGCTACGAGCAGTACTTC
CASSYRGLGYEQYF
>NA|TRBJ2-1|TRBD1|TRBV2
TGTGCCAGCAGAGGGAACCGGGACAGAGTGGTCGATGAGCAGTTCTTC
CASRGNRDRVVDEQFF
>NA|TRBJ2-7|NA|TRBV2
TGTGCCAGCCGCGTGTCCTTAGGGCCCTACGAGCAGTACTTC
CASRVSLGPYEQYF